Sequencing of this T cell receptor (beta chain) was carried out in a study of T cells in Graves' hyperthyroidism and ophthalmopathy. It was uncontrolled infection, other autoimmune disease, pregnancy or lactation that excluded patients. Concerning this clonotype: Its antigen is currently unknown.

V was clipped by 3 bases and J by 0 bases, with 8 bases between them. The CDR3 extends over 14 amino acids. Germline V CDR1 and CDR2: DFQATT, SNEGSKA (reference sequence). Researchers amplified the TCR beta CDR3 regions from RNA transcripts. Using the HTBI primer set, a first-round RT-PCR was run on the TCR CDR3. MiXCR, applied by TCRdb to the multiplex PCR reads, yields one record per CDR3 protein. The table lists about 840,000 distinct CDR3 sequences, roughly 37% of them singletons, with 7% to 10% in the top ten. Study results and limitations: Through a model of 13 V-J features, ophthalmopathy was separated from stable hyperthyroidism. In the blood, most expanded thyroid clonotypes above 0.001 appeared as well.

This clonotype originated in a man younger than 35 with Graves' hyperthyroidism. The chain couples TRBV20-1 to TRBJ1-4; D gene unclear. The sequenced sample was blood. CDR3 nucleotides: TGCAGTGCTAGCCTGAGGGCAACTAATGAAAAACTGTTTTTT. Residues: CSASLRATNEKLFF.